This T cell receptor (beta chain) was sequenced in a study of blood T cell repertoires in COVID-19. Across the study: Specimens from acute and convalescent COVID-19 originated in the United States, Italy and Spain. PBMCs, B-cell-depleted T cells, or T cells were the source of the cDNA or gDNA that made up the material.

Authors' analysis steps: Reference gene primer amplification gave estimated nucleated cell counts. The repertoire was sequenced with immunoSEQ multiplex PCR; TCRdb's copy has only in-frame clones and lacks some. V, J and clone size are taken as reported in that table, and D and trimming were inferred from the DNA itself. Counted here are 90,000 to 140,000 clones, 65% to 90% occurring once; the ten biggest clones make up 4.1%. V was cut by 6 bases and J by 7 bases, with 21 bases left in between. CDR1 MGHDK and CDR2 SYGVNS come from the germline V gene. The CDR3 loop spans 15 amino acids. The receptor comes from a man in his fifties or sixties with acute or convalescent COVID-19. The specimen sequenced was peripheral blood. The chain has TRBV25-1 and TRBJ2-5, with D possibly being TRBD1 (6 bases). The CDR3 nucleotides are TGTGCCAGCAGAGAAGAGAGAGGGGACAAGGGGACCCAGTACTTC. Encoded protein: CASREERGDKGTQYF.